The 27 T cell receptor beta chains listed next were all sequenced from one sample in a study of blood T cell repertoires in COVID-19. The protocol was immunoSEQ multiplex PCR, while the TCRdb copy is restricted to in-frame clones and leaves out a portion. The table shows around 100,000 clones, with about 88% occurring only once. The sample comprised peripheral blood. The source is a woman between 65 and 79 years old who had recovered from COVID-19.

As DNA, the CDR3 is TGTGCCAGCAGCCGACAGCCAAATTCACCCCTCCACTTT. Translation gives CASSRQPNSPLHF. The V gene is TRBV11-2, the J gene TRBJ1-6, with D tentatively TRBD1 (5 bases). Germline assignment: CDR1 SGHAT and CDR2 FQNNGV. This CDR3 has 13 amino acids. V gave up 5 bases and J gave up 7 bases, with 9 bases separating them.

The chain has TRBV6-4 and TRBJ2-2, with a tentative D call TRBD1 (5 bases). The germline CDR1 and CDR2 sequences are MRHNA and SNTAGT. With 0 bases removed from V and 0 bases from J, the gap between germline ends came to 14 bases. CDR3 size: 18 residues. The CDR3 nucleotides read TGTGCCAGCAGTGACTCTGAGACCCGGACACCGAACACCGGGGAGCTGTTTTTT. Translating gives CASSDSETRTPNTGELFF.

Remarks on this clone: Other DNA variants within this sample encode the same CDR3. The chain couples TRBV5-1 to TRBJ2-3; D gene uncertain. CDR3 length equals 12 residues. V was pared by 0 bases and J by 5 bases, with 4 bases between. CDR1 SGHRS and CDR2 YFSETQ come from the germline V gene. The CDR3 sequence is CASSLAGDTQYF. CDR3 nucleotides: TGCGCCAGCAGCTTGGCCGGAGATACGCAGTATTTT.

The chain uses TRBV11-2 and TRBJ2-4; 9 nucleotides match TRBD2. The V gene's germline CDR1 is SGHAT and CDR2 FQNNGV. The trim removed 1 base at V and 2 bases at J, leaving 12 bases unmatched. The CDR3 covers 19 residues. The CDR3 protein is CASSLGGASGALPKNIQYF. CDR3 sequence (DNA): TGTGCCAGCAGCTTAGGGGGAGCTAGCGGGGCCCTCCCCAAAAACATTCAGTACTTC.

CDR3 protein: CASSPTGAANTEAFF. CDR3 sequence (DNA): TGTGCCAGCAGCCCAACTGGGGCGGCGAACACTGAAGCTTTCTTT. This chain uses TRBV3-1 (or the pseudogene TRBV3-2) with TRBJ1-1; perhaps TRBD1 as D (5 bases). The germline V and J ends were trimmed by 4 bases and 1 base, with 13 bases remaining between them. CDR3 length equals 15 residues. Germline CDR1 and CDR2: LGHDT and YNNKEL (reference sequence).

This clone appeared once. This chain uses TRBV18 with TRBJ2-2; 11 positions match TRBD2. With V trimmed by 3 bases and J by 1 base, 4 bases remained unmatched. CDR1 KGHSH and CDR2 LQKENI come from the germline V gene. The CDR3 covers 17 residues. Here the CDR3 DNA reads TGTGCCAGCTCACCTAGGACTAGCGGGTTGAACACCGGGGAGCTGTTTTTT. Protein sequence: CASSPRTSGLNTGELFF. Variable domain in full (rest from reference TRBV18 and TRBJ2-2): NAGVMQNPRHLVRRRGQEARLRCSPMKGHSHVYWYRQLPEEGLKFMVYLQKENIIDESGMPKERFSAEFPKEGPSILRIQQVVRGDSAAYFCASSPRTSGLNTGELFFGEGSRLTVL.

The rearrangement joins TRBV11-2 to TRBJ2-7; possibly TRBD1 for D (6 bases). Trimming took 5 bases from V and 3 from J, leaving 14 bases between them. The CDR3 is 14 amino acids. Germline CDR1 and CDR2: SGHAT and FQNNGV. CDR3 DNA sequence: TGTGCCAGCAGCCAGTCGACAGGCCTCTACGAGCAGTACTTC. Protein: CASSQSTGLYEQYF.

The rearrangement uses TRBV10-1 and TRBJ2-5; 7 bases match TRBD1. Germline V gene sequence: CDR1 WNHNN, CDR2 SYGVQD (reference sequence). V lost 7 bases to trimming and J lost 0 bases; unmatched junction nucleotides: 2. The CDR3 length is 13 residues. The CDR3, as DNA: TGCGCCAGCAAGACAGGGCACCAAGAGACCCAGTACTTC. Amino acid sequence: CASKTGHQETQYF.

V is TRBV3-1 (or the pseudogene TRBV3-2) and J is TRBJ2-5, with D tentatively TRBD1 (6 bases). CDR3 length: 15 residues. Between the trimmed V and J ends, which lost 0 bases and 5 bases, there was a span of 13 bases. Germline V gives CDR1 LGHDT, CDR2 YNNKEL (reference sequence). CDR3 loop: CASSQDEGVDETQYF. The CDR3 coding sequence is TGTGCCAGCAGCCAAGATGAGGGGGTGGACGAGACCCAGTACTTC.

The rearrangement links TRBV4-2 to TRBJ2-1; 11 positions agree with TRBD2. V shed 1 base and J 8 bases; nucleotides not matched to a gene: 7. This CDR3 has 16 residues. The germline gives CDR1 LGHNA, CDR2 YNFKEQ. The CDR3 protein is CASSQAVAGGQDEQFF. CDR3 bases: TGTGCCAGCAGCCAAGCAGTAGCGGGAGGGCAGGATGAGCAGTTCTTC.

V gene TRBV5-6 combines with J gene TRBJ2-3; 9 bases are shared with TRBD2. The CDR3 is 16 residues long. Germline CDR1 reads SGHDT; CDR2 reads YYEEEE. V lost 4 bases, J lost 2 bases, and 8 bases stayed unmatched. The CDR3 is CASSQPSGEYTDTQYF. The CDR3 bases are TGTGCCAGCAGCCAACCTAGCGGGGAGTACACAGATACGCAGTATTTT.

The gene calls are TRBV4-3 and TRBJ1-3, with D tentatively TRBD1 (6 bases). V lost 1 base and J lost 2, with 9 bases in between. The germline V gene has CDR1 LGHNA and CDR2 YSLEER. CDR3 size: 15 residues. CDR3 nucleotide sequence: TGCGCCAGCAGCCAAGCGGGGGGGCCTGGAAACACCATATATTTT. Residues: CASSQAGGPGNTIYF.

V usage is TRBV30 and J usage is TRBJ1-3; D might be TRBD1 (5 bases). Germline loops: CDR1 GTSNPN, CDR2 SVGIG (reference sequence). V shed 4 bases and J shed 2 bases, with 12 bases lying between them. The CDR3 extends over 14 amino acids. This chain's CDR3 is CAWTEGIAGNTIYF. CDR3 in DNA: TGTGCCTGGACGGAGGGGATAGCTGGAAACACCATATATTTT.

V usage is TRBV6-5 and J usage is TRBJ2-5, with a possible D match to TRBD1 (6 bases). The CDR3 has 15 residues. The germline gives CDR1 MNHEY, CDR2 SVGAGI. Trimming removed 0 bases at V and 5 bases at J, with 13 bases between. CDR3 DNA sequence: TGTGCCAGCAGTTACTCCCCAGGGGTCGACGAGACCCAGTACTTC. Translated, it gives CASSYSPGVDETQYF.

The J gene is TRBJ1-2, the V gene TRBV5-8, with D uncertain. Trimming stripped 3 bases from V and 3 bases from J, with 3 bases between. The CDR3 is 11 amino acids. Germline V gene lookup returns CDR1 SGHTS and CDR2 YDEGEE. CDR3 protein: CASSSYYGYTF. The CDR3 DNA reads TGTGCCAGCAGCTCCTACTATGGCTACACCTTC. The full variable domain, in which reference TRBV5-8 and TRBJ1-2 provide the parts outside the CDR3, is EAGVTQSPTHLIKTRGQQATLRCSPISGHTSVYWYQQALGLGLQFLLWYDEGEERNRGNFPPRFSGRQFPNYSSELNVNALELEDSALYLCASSSYYGYTFGSGTRLTVV.

The chain carries TRBV24-1 and TRBJ1-2; the D gene is possibly TRBD1 (5 bases). The CDR3 is 16 residues long. Trimming shortened V by 6 bases and J by 3 bases, and 19 bases separated the two germline ends. Per the germline V gene, CDR1 is KGHDR and CDR2 is SFDVKD. DNA for the CDR3: TGTGCCACCAGTTCAGCGGGGCCCCAAAAGGACTATGGCTACACCTTC. This encodes CATSSAGPQKDYGYTF.

V is TRBV19 and J is TRBJ2-1; 7 bases line up with TRBD2. The CDR3 consists of 15 residues. Germline V gene lookup returns CDR1 LNHDA and CDR2 SQIVND (reference sequence). J gave up 1 base and V 7 bases, and 7 bases lay outside the gene matches. The CDR3 nucleotides read TGTGCCAGTACCCCCCAAGCGGGGTCCTACAATGAGCAGTTCTTC. Translating it yields CASTPQAGSYNEQFF. The variable domain in full, completed from reference TRBV19 and TRBJ2-1, reads DGGITQSPKYLFRKEGQNVTLSCEQNLNHDAMYWYRQDPGQGLRLIYYSQIVNDFQKGDIAEGYSVSREKKESFPLTVTSAQKNPTAFYLCASTPQAGSYNEQFFGPGTRLTVL.

The genes are TRBV29-1 and TRBJ1-2, with D possibly TRBD1 on 5 matching bases. There are 13 residues in the CDR3. V was trimmed by 3 bases and J by 4 bases, leaving 12 bases between them. Germline V gene lookup returns CDR1 SQVTM and CDR2 ANQGSEA. The DNA of the CDR3 is TGCAGCGTTGAGGGGGGTCCTGCCTATGGCTACACCTTC. It is translated as CSVEGGPAYGYTF.

This chain connects TRBV19 to TRBJ2-5; TRBD1 agrees at 8 bases. V lost 3 bases, J lost 4 bases, and 13 bases stayed unmatched. Germline V CDR1 and CDR2: LNHDA, SQIVND (reference sequence). The CDR3 length is 17 residues. CDR3 amino acids: CASSIPRGQGYIETQYF. The CDR3 nucleotides are TGTGCCAGTAGTATCCCCCGCGGACAGGGTTATATAGAGACCCAGTACTTC.

This clone came up once. The CDR3 nucleotides read TGTGCCAGCAGCTTAGGGCAACAGCCCCAGCATTTT. Its translation: CASSLGQQPQHF. The rearrangement uses TRBV7-9 and TRBJ1-5; D is uncertain. Deletions cut 1 base from V and 7 bases from J, with 5 bases between. Per germline, CDR1 SEHNR and CDR2 FQNEAQ (reference sequence). The CDR3 loop spans 12 amino acids.

This rearrangement joins TRBV24-1 to TRBJ1-2; D remains ambiguous. CDR3 length: 11 amino acids. The germline gives CDR1 KGHDR, CDR2 SFDVKD. Trimming took off 10 bases at V and 6 bases at J, with 11 bases between the two ends. The chain's CDR3 is CATRTEDGYTF. The CDR3 DNA reads as TGTGCCACTCGGACTGAAGATGGCTACACCTTC.

This chain connects TRBV15 to TRBJ2-5, with D uncertain. This CDR3 is 11 amino acids long. Germline assignment: CDR1 LNHNV and CDR2 YYDKDF (reference sequence). Trimming left V 6 bases short and J 5 bases short, with 7 bases between. CDR3 nucleotide sequence: TGTGCCACCAGTACCGAGGAGACCCAGTACTTC. It encodes CATSTEETQYF.

This chain links TRBV5-1 with TRBJ2-5, with TRBD2 identical over 10 bases. Trimming took 3 bases from V and 1 from J; bases not matched to a gene: 6. There are 16 residues in the CDR3. Germline V lookup: CDR1 SGHRS, CDR2 YFSETQ. As DNA, the CDR3 is TGCGCCAGCAGCTATGGGGCTAGCGGGAGCCAAGAGACCCAGTACTTC. Residues: CASSYGASGSQETQYF.

This clone was counted a few times. The chain couples TRBV9 to TRBJ2-3, with D perhaps matching TRBD2 (6 bases). Germline V CDR1 and CDR2: SGDLS, YYNGEE. This CDR3 has 15 amino acids. The ends were cut back, 4 bases at V and 4 bases at J, with 16 bases in the middle. The CDR3: CASSPAGGRSDTQYF. The CDR3 nucleotides read TGTGCCAGCAGCCCCGCTGGGGGGAGGTCAGATACGCAGTATTTT.

The table lists this clone with a few counts. The chain recombines TRBV3-1 (or the pseudogene TRBV3-2) with TRBJ1-6, with D maybe TRBD1 (5 bases). The CDR3 runs to 13 residues. The germline CDR1 and CDR2 sequences are LGHDT and YNNKEL (reference sequence). The V end was cut by 6 bases, the J end by 6 bases, with 9 bases between. CDR3 sequence: CASRGGANSPLHF. In DNA form, the CDR3 reads TGTGCCAGCAGGGGTGGGGCTAATTCACCCCTCCACTTT.

The J gene is TRBJ2-3, the V gene TRBV6-1, with TRBD2 identical over 13 bases. In germline, CDR1 is MNHNS, CDR2 SASEGT. The CDR3 sequence is 17 residues long. V was pared by 4 bases and J by 3 bases, with 7 bases of the junction left unmatched. CDR3 in amino acids: CASSGLAGGRRTDTQYF. The CDR3 nucleotides are TGTGCCAGCAGTGGACTAGCGGGAGGCCGGCGTACAGATACGCAGTATTTT.

Written as DNA, the CDR3 is TGTGCCAGCAGCCAAGGAGGACTCCTGGAGCAGTTCTTC. Translating it yields CASSQGGLLEQFF. V and J are TRBV3-1 (or the pseudogene TRBV3-2) and TRBJ2-1, with D perhaps matching TRBD2 (5 bases). The germline V gene encodes CDR1 LGHDT and CDR2 YNNKEL (reference sequence). The V and J ends lost 1 base and 10 bases respectively, with 11 bases between them. The CDR3 runs 13 residues.